Shown below are 4 T cell receptor beta chains from a single sample sequenced in a study of cytomegalovirus exposure and HLA in healthy donors. TCRdb's table, derived via immunoSEQ multiplex PCR, lists solely in-frame clones and lacks some. The sample consists of 160,000 or so clones, just under 90% of them appearing once. The specimen sequenced was PBMCs. These receptors were collected from a woman aged 25 to 39 in good health and CMV-seronegative.

This clone was counted between two and nine times. The V call is TRBV7-2, the J call TRBJ1-2; the D gene is possibly TRBD1 (5 bases). Germline V gene data show CDR1 as SGHTA and CDR2 as FQGNSA. V lost 2 bases, J lost 3 bases, and 7 bases lay in between. The CDR3 is made up of 13 amino acids. CDR3 sequence (DNA): TGTGCCAGCAGCTTACCGACAGACTATGGCTACACCTTC. Its translation is CASSLPTDYGYTF.

J is TRBJ1-2 and V is TRBV16; possible D gene TRBD1, 5 bases. Between the trimmed V and J ends, which lost 7 bases and 4 bases, there was a span of 10 bases. Germline-derived CDR1 and CDR2 are KGHSY and FQNENV. The CDR3 is 12 amino acids. The CDR3 is CASTPDSYGYTF. The DNA for the CDR3 is TGTGCCAGCACCCCAGACAGCTATGGCTACACCTTC.

The chain carries TRBV5-4 and TRBJ1-5; tentative D call: TRBD1 (5 bases). The germline V gene has CDR1 SGHNT and CDR2 YYREEE (reference sequence). V shed 0 bases and J shed 6 bases, with 7 bases lying between them. This CDR3 is built from 13 residues. Here the CDR3 reads CASSLDRGQPQHF. In nucleotides, the CDR3 is TGTGCCAGCAGCTTGGATAGGGGTCAGCCCCAGCATTTT.

This clone was observed a few times. The gene calls are TRBV9 and TRBJ1-2; perhaps TRBD1 as D (5 bases). CDR3 size: 11 residues. V was trimmed by 6 bases and J by 5 bases, leaving 8 bases between them. Germline lookup yields CDR1 SGDLS and CDR2 YYNGEE. CDR3 DNA sequence: TGTGCCAGCAAAGGGGTATATGGCTACACCTTC. This encodes CASKGVYGYTF.